The rows below give T cell receptor beta chains drawn from one sample of a study of T cell repertoires in cytomegalovirus infection. Via MiXCR, TCRdb re-called the reads, giving one row per CDR3 protein. The sample lists about 530,000 distinct CDR3 sequences, roughly 29% occurring once. The sequencing input was PBMCs. These receptors all come from a human donor in good health (CMV status not recorded). Some clones in this sample may be carry-over from other donors' samples. CDR3s include the opening cysteine and the closing phenylalanine or tryptophan. D genes are given only for firm matches. Clone size is shown for a subset of rows, as once, few, many or a class of expanded clone.

TGCAGTGCTAGAGAGGGGGAGACCCAGTACTTC | CSAREGETQYF | 11 | . | . | TRBJ2-5 | TRBV20-1
TGTGCCAGCTCACCTACAGGGCACTCTGGAAACACCATATATTTT | CASSPTGHSGNTIYF | 15 | . | . | TRBJ1-3 | TRBV18
TGTGCCAGCAGCCGGGGACAAAACACCGGGGAGCTGTTTTTT | CASSRGQNTGELFF | 14 | many | . | TRBJ2-2 | TRBV7-2
TGTGCCACCAGCAGAATGGACAGTACGTTTGGCTACACCTTC | CATSRMDSTFGYTF | 14 | few | . | TRBJ1-2 | TRBV15
TGTGCCAGCAGTGCTGGTCGAGGCTATGAGCAGTTCTTC | CASSAGRGYEQFF | 13 | few | . | TRBJ2-1 | TRBV6-1
TGTGCCAGCAGACCTATTCGGACAGGGATGGTCCGTAAGAACACCGGGGAGCTGTTTTTT | CASRPIRTGMVRKNTGELFF | 20 | many | TRBD1 | TRBJ2-2 | TRBV7-8
TGCAGTGCTAGAGATCCAGGGTTTTCCTACAATGAGCAGTTCTTC | CSARDPGFSYNEQFF | 15 | few | . | TRBJ2-1 | TRBV20-1
TGTGCCAGCAGTTCACCAGGGGCCTCCTACGAGCAGTACTTC | CASSSPGASYEQYF | 14 | few | . | TRBJ2-7 | TRBV27
TGCAGTGCCCCTGCGGAGGGTTCTAGCACAGATACGCAGTATTTT | CSAPAEGSSTDTQYF | 15 | few | . | TRBJ2-3 | TRBV20-1
TGTGCCAGCAGGACAGGGTTGGGAGATACGCAGTATTTT | CASRTGLGDTQYF | 13 | . | TRBD1 | TRBJ2-3 | TRBV2
TGTGCCAGCAGCCGACCGGGGAACACTGAAGCTTTCTTT | CASSRPGNTEAFF | 13 | many | . | TRBJ1-1 | TRBV7-2
TGTGCCAGCAGCCTGGGACAGCTCCTCACAGATACGCAGTATTTT | CASSLGQLLTDTQYF | 15 | . | TRBD1 | TRBJ2-3 | TRBV5-4
TGTGCCAGCAGTAGCTCGACTAGCGGGAGCTTACTGGAGCAGTTCTTC | CASSSSTSGSLLEQFF | 16 | few | TRBD2 | TRBJ2-1 | TRBV6-2/TRBV6-3
TGTGCCAGCAGCTTGGACAATACCTTC | CASSLDNTF | 9 | . | . | TRBJ1-2 | TRBV7-2
TGTGCCACTAAAGTCGCGGGAGGGGTGGGGGAGCTGTTTTTT | CATKVAGGVGELFF | 14 | . | TRBD2 | TRBJ2-2 | TRBV27
TGTGCCAGCAGCTTAGGGACTACTAGCGGGAGCCACAATGAGCAGTTCTTC | CASSLGTTSGSHNEQFF | 17 | once | TRBD2 | TRBJ2-1 | TRBV11-3
TGTGCCAGCAGTCCCCTCCAGGGTAGTTCCTACGAGCAGTACTTC | CASSPLQGSSYEQYF | 15 | few | . | TRBJ2-7 | TRBV27
TGTGCCAGCAGTTTTATGGGTGTGAAAAACATTCAGTACTTC | CASSFMGVKNIQYF | 14 | few | . | TRBJ2-4 | TRBV12-3/TRBV12-4
TGTGCCAGCAGTCAGGGGGCGAACACTGAAGCTTTCTTT | CASSQGANTEAFF | 13 | . | TRBD1 | TRBJ1-1 | TRBV12-3/TRBV12-4
TGTGCCAGCAGTTTCCGGAGGACCAATCAGCCCCAGCATTTT | CASSFRRTNQPQHF | 14 | . | . | TRBJ1-5 | TRBV12-3/TRBV12-4
TGTGCCAGCAGGGACAAGGTGGGCCGTGAGCAGTTCTTC | CASRDKVGREQFF | 13 | few | . | TRBJ2-1 | TRBV12-3/TRBV12-4
TGTGCCAGCAGCCAACCCTACGAGCAGTACTTC | CASSQPYEQYF | 11 | . | . | TRBJ2-7 | TRBV6-2/TRBV6-3
TGCAGCGTTGAAAGGCGGGAGGGGTCTGACAATGAGCAGTTCTTC | CSVERREGSDNEQFF | 15 | . | TRBD2 | TRBJ2-1 | TRBV29-1
TGTGCCAGCAGCGGGAGACAGGGGGCTGATGGCTACACCTTC | CASSGRQGADGYTF | 14 | . | TRBD1 | TRBJ1-2 | TRBV7-2
TGTGCCAGCAGCTTTAGCGGGAGGGCCGCGGGGACCCAGTACTTC | CASSFSGRAAGTQYF | 15 | . | TRBD2 | TRBJ2-5 | TRBV7-4
TGTGCCAGCAGCCGGGAATCGGTACAGGGAGAGACCCAGTACTTC | CASSRESVQGETQYF | 15 | . | . | TRBJ2-5 | TRBV3-1
TGTGCCAGCAGTTACCCGACTAGCGGAGCCAGTGCTAGCACAGATACGCAGTATTTT | CASSYPTSGASASTDTQYF | 19 | . | TRBD2 | TRBJ2-3 | TRBV6-6
TGCAGTGCTGGCCGGACAGGGGGCGGTTGGGGAACTAATGAAAAACTGTTTTTT | CSAGRTGGGWGTNEKLFF | 18 | . | TRBD1 | TRBJ1-4 | TRBV20-1
TGTGCTAGTGGCAGGACAGGGGGACTTTATGAAGCTTTCTTT | CASGRTGGLYEAFF | 14 | . | TRBD1 | TRBJ1-1 | TRBV12-5
TGTGCCAGCAGCTTATACAGGGGGCTCTATGGCTACACCTTC | CASSLYRGLYGYTF | 14 | . | TRBD1 | TRBJ1-2 | TRBV7-6
TGTGCCAGCAGCTCGGGACTTCTATATGAAGATACGCAGTATTTT | CASSSGLLYEDTQYF | 15 | . | . | TRBJ2-3 | TRBV7-2
TGTGCCAGCAGCCCGAAGTGGGAGCCCAACTATGGCTACACCTTC | CASSPKWEPNYGYTF | 15 | . | . | TRBJ1-2 | TRBV3-1
TGCAGTGCTAGAGATCGTGTAGTAGATACGCAGTATTTT | CSARDRVVDTQYF | 13 | . | . | TRBJ2-3 | TRBV20-1
TGTGCCAGCAGTTCCGGGGGGGAAAAACTGTTTTTT | CASSSGGEKLFF | 12 | . | . | TRBJ1-4 | TRBV12-3/TRBV12-4
TGTGCCAGCAGCTTGGGCAGGGGGCACACTGAAGCTTTCTTT | CASSLGRGHTEAFF | 14 | . | TRBD1 | TRBJ1-1 | TRBV7-9
TGTGCCAGCAGTTACTCTACGGGCGGGAGCAAGTACGAGCAGTACTTC | CASSYSTGGSKYEQYF | 16 | . | TRBD2 | TRBJ2-7 | TRBV6-5
TGTGCCAGCAGTTACCCGACGGACAAAATGCGGGAGGTAAGCTCCTACAATGAGCAGTTCTTC | CASSYPTDKMREVSSYNEQFF | 21 | few | TRBD2 | TRBJ2-1 | TRBV6-2/TRBV6-3
TGTGCCAGCAGCCCAACAACGGGGGCAAACACCATATATTTT | CASSPTTGANTIYF | 14 | . | . | TRBJ1-3 | TRBV7-9
TGTGCCAGCAGCCGGACTAGCGGGAGTGGTGGCGATGAGCAGTTCTTC | CASSRTSGSGGDEQFF | 16 | . | TRBD2 | TRBJ2-1 | TRBV7-8
TGTGCCAGCGGACTAGCGGGAGGAACCGAGCAGTACTTC | CASGLAGGTEQYF | 13 | few | TRBD2 | TRBJ2-7 | TRBV27
TGTGCCAGCAGTTCGCGAGGCCCAGGAAATCAGCCCCAGCATTTT | CASSSRGPGNQPQHF | 15 | few | . | TRBJ1-5 | TRBV6-2/TRBV6-3
TGCAGTGCTAGGGACCCAGCGACCCAGTACTTC | CSARDPATQYF | 11 | . | . | TRBJ2-5 | TRBV20-1
TGTGCCAGCAGTATTCGGGGGTCGAATGAGCAGTTCTTC | CASSIRGSNEQFF | 13 | . | . | TRBJ2-1 | TRBV28
TGTGCCAGCAGCCAAGAGGACAGGGGGCAGCGAAACACCATATATTTT | CASSQEDRGQRNTIYF | 16 | many | TRBD1 | TRBJ1-3 | TRBV4-2
TGCAGTGCTAGATCCAGGGGTGATTCACCCCTCCACTTT | CSARSRGDSPLHF | 13 | few | . | TRBJ1-6 | TRBV20-1
TGCAGCGTTGACCCGACAGGGGGACTCACTGAAGCTTTCTTT | CSVDPTGGLTEAFF | 14 | few | TRBD1 | TRBJ1-1 | TRBV29-1
TGTGCCAGCAGCTTCTACACGGGGAACACCATATATTTT | CASSFYTGNTIYF | 13 | few | . | TRBJ1-3 | TRBV7-9
TGTGCCAGCAGCTCGATGGACAGAGCCTCTGGGGCCAACGTCCTGACTTTC | CASSSMDRASGANVLTF | 17 | few | . | TRBJ2-6 | TRBV7-9
TGTGCCTCGGGCACGGGAGTCGCCGAGCAGTACTTC | CASGTGVAEQYF | 12 | . | . | TRBJ2-7 | TRBV30
TGTGCCAGCAGCGGAACAGGGTATGGGGATACGCAGTATTTT | CASSGTGYGDTQYF | 14 | . | . | TRBJ2-3 | TRBV5-4
TGTGCCAGCAGCTTAGAACGGAATAATTCACCCCTCCACTTT | CASSLERNNSPLHF | 14 | many | . | TRBJ1-6 | TRBV7-8
TGCGCCAGCAGCCAAAGCTTCCGAGGGCCTAACTATGGCTACACCTTC | CASSQSFRGPNYGYTF | 16 | . | . | TRBJ1-2 | TRBV4-1